This entry lists 18 T cell receptor beta chains sequenced from one sample in a study of shared clonotypes between healthy human individuals. Naive CD8 cells, CD45RO-negative and positively selected for CCR7, excluded terminally differentiated effector memory CD45RA+ cells. The method was immunoSEQ multiplex PCR; TCRdb's version includes in-frame clones alone and lacks a portion of them. The sample shows around 1.9 million clones, roughly 91% of them seen only once. Input material: naive CD8+ T cells from PBMCs. The receptors shown here come from a man younger than 35 in good health. Some clones in this sample may be carry-over from other donors' samples.

As regards this clone: Other nucleotide sequences in the sample specify the same CDR3. The chain combines TRBV6-5 with TRBJ2-1, with D possibly being TRBD2 (6 bases). From germline, CDR1 is MNHEY and CDR2 SVGAGI. The CDR3 spans 15 residues. The germline V and J ends were trimmed by 0 bases and 2 bases, with 8 bases remaining between them. CDR3 DNA: TGTGCCAGCAGTTACTCGCGGGGTCCCTACAATGAGCAGTTCTTC. This sequence encodes CASSYSRGPYNEQFF.

With regard to this clone: One end of the junction is discordant with germline, which a read error may explain. V gene TRBV29-1 combines with J gene TRBJ2-5; D tentatively reads TRBD1 or TRBD2 (6 bases each). Germline CDR1 and CDR2: SQVTM and ANQGSEA. The CDR3 totals 14 residues. CDR3 DNA sequence: TGCAGCGTCGAAGACCGGGGGCTAGGGGAGACCCAGTACTTC. As protein: CSVEDRGLGETQYF.

The J gene is TRBJ2-3, the V gene TRBV27; TRBD1 might be the D (6 bases). Germline V gene sequence: CDR1 MNHEY, CDR2 SMNVEV (reference sequence). The CDR3 extends over 16 amino acids. V was cut by 5 bases and J by 2 bases, with 17 bases left in between. The CDR3 DNA sequence: TGTGCCAGCAGTATAAACCGGGACACCTTCACAGATACGCAGTATTTT. Encoded protein: CASSINRDTFTDTQYF.

CDR3 bases: TGCGCCAGCAGCTGGGACACCGAGGTGAACACTGAAGCTTTCTTT. Protein: CASSWDTEVNTEAFF. The rearrangement uses TRBV5-1 and TRBJ1-1; maybe TRBD1 (6 bases). The CDR3 is 15 residues long. V was cut by 3 bases and J by 0 bases, with 12 bases left in between. Per the germline V gene, CDR1 is SGHRS and CDR2 is YFSETQ.

The chain uses TRBV7-9 and TRBJ1-2; 8 bases are a match to TRBD1. The junction had 17 bases not matched to a gene; V was cut back by 6 bases and J by 8 bases. The CDR3 is 16 residues long. The germline CDR1 and CDR2 sequences are SEHNR and FQNEAQ (reference sequence). This chain's CDR3 is CASSYKSGTGLGGYTF. CDR3 sequence (DNA): TGTGCCAGCAGTTATAAATCTGGGACAGGCCTAGGAGGCTACACCTTC.

The rearrangement joins TRBV7-2 to TRBJ2-5; D gene ambiguous. Germline V gene sequence: CDR1 SGHTA, CDR2 FQGNSA. CDR3 length: 12 residues. The V end lost 1 base, the J end lost 5 bases, and 5 bases lay between the germline ends. This CDR3 is CASSLESETQYF. In DNA, the CDR3 is TGTGCCAGCAGCTTAGAATCTGAGACCCAGTACTTC.

V gene TRBV5-4 combines with J gene TRBJ2-5; D is uncertain. Germline V gene lookup returns CDR1 SGHNT and CDR2 YYREEE (reference sequence). The CDR3 extends over 13 amino acids. V shed 2 bases and J shed 5 bases, with 10 bases lying between them. Here the CDR3 DNA reads TGTGCCAGCAGCTTAGACCGCCCGGAGACCCAGTACTTC. This codes for CASSLDRPETQYF. Based on the CDR3 plus reference TRBV5-4 and TRBJ2-5, the full variable domain is ETGVTQSPTHLIKTRGQQVTLRCSSQSGHNTVSWYQQALGQGPQFIFQYYREEENGRGNFPPRFSGLQFPNYSSELNVNALELDDSALYLCASSLDRPETQYFGPGTRLLVL.

V gene TRBV7-3 combines with J gene TRBJ2-1; 11 bases are shared with TRBD1. J was trimmed by 3 bases and V by 4 bases; bases with no gene match: 2. This CDR3 has 15 amino acids. Germline CDR1 SGHTA, CDR2 FQGTGA. In DNA form, the CDR3 reads TGTGCCAGCAGCTGGACAGGGGGCGGCTACAATGAGCAGTTCTTC. This encodes CASSWTGGGYNEQFF. Variable domain in full (rest from reference TRBV7-3 and TRBJ2-1): GAGVSQTPSNKVTEKGKYVELRCDPISGHTALYWYRQSLGQGPEFLIYFQGTGAADDSGLPNDRFFAVRPEGSVSTLKIQRTERGDSAVYLCASSWTGGGYNEQFFGPGTRLTVL.

Points on this clone: Different DNA sequences within this sample yield the same CDR3. J is TRBJ2-1 and V is TRBV27; D may be TRBD1 (5 bases). There are 13 residues in the CDR3. Trimming stripped 2 bases from V and 3 bases from J, with 5 bases between. CDR1 and CDR2 (germline): MNHEY, SMNVEV (reference sequence). The CDR3 loop reads CASSLRGYNEQFF. The CDR3 DNA is TGTGCCAGCAGTTTAAGGGGCTACAATGAGCAGTTCTTC.

This chain links TRBV27 with TRBJ2-2; TRBD2 matches 8 bases. Germline loops: CDR1 MNHEY, CDR2 SMNVEV (reference sequence). J lost 6 bases, V lost 6 bases, and 15 bases had no gene match. The CDR3 runs to 17 residues. The CDR3 DNA follows: TGTGCCAGCAGCTCTATGCAGGGACTAGGTGTCGCCGGGGAGCTGTTTTTT. This sequence encodes CASSSMQGLGVAGELFF.

The chain employs TRBV27 and TRBJ1-3, with 8 bases fitting TRBD1. The CDR3 is 15 amino acids. After removal of 5 bases from V and 0 bases from J, the junction contained 3 bases not matched to a gene. Germline V gene sequence: CDR1 MNHEY, CDR2 SMNVEV (reference sequence). The chain's CDR3 is CASSVTGGSGNTIYF. The CDR3 coding sequence is TGTGCCAGCAGTGTAACAGGGGGCTCTGGAAACACCATATATTTT.

The chain recombines TRBV25-1 with TRBJ2-7; no reliable D call. Germline lookup yields CDR1 MGHDK and CDR2 SYGVNS. V lost 6 bases and J lost 4, with 4 bases in between. The CDR3 covers 10 residues. The CDR3 region has the DNA TGTGCCAGCAGATTGTACGAGCAGTACTTC. Translation: CASRLYEQYF.

Concerning this clone itself: Other DNA sequences of this sample code for an identical CDR3. This chain joins TRBV27 and TRBJ2-7; tentative D call: TRBD2 (6 bases). The CDR3 spans 13 residues. V was trimmed by 5 bases and J by 3 bases, leaving 11 bases between them. CDR1 MNHEY and CDR2 SMNVEV come from the germline V gene (reference sequence). Here the CDR3 reads CASSPGTRYEQYF. The CDR3, as DNA: TGTGCCAGCAGTCCCGGGACTCGCTACGAGCAGTACTTC.

This clone is a singleton in its sample. The rearrangement joins TRBV4-3 to TRBJ2-2; 8 positions agree with TRBD1. The ends lost 1 base at V and 3 bases at J; junction bases unmatched: 4. The CDR3 sequence is 16 residues long. CDR1 and CDR2 from the germline V gene are LGHNA and YSLEER. CDR3 in amino acids: CASSQVDRGYTGELFF. CDR3 DNA sequence: TGCGCCAGCAGCCAAGTCGACAGGGGCTACACCGGGGAGCTGTTTTTT.

J is TRBJ2-1 and V is TRBV27; 16 positions agree with TRBD2. V was clipped by 6 bases and J by 8 bases; unmatched bases: 4. The length of the CDR3 is 15 residues. The germline V gene encodes CDR1 MNHEY and CDR2 SMNVEV (reference sequence). The CDR3 DNA follows: TGTGCCAGCAGGGGACTAGCGGGAGGGGGTGATGAGCAGTTCTTC. It is translated as CASRGLAGGGDEQFF.

The chain carries TRBV7-9 and TRBJ2-3; 7 nucleotides align to TRBD1. V trimming: 5 bases; J trimming: 8 bases; junction bases outside the gene matches: 16. The germline gives CDR1 SEHNR, CDR2 FQNEAQ (reference sequence). The CDR3 runs 16 residues. In nucleotides, the CDR3 is TGTGCCAGCAGCGCCCCCTGGGACAGCCCACCCCGTACGCAGTATTTT. This translates into CASSAPWDSPPRTQYF.

CDR3 protein: CASSGETVFTEAFF. DNA of the CDR3: TGTGCCAGCAGTGGGGAGACAGTATTCACTGAAGCTTTCTTT. V gene TRBV2 combines with J gene TRBJ1-1, with D tentatively TRBD1 (5 bases). Germline assignment: CDR1 SNHLY and CDR2 FYNNEI. The ends were cut back, 4 bases at V and 4 bases at J, with 13 bases in the middle. The CDR3 is 14 residues long.

Details on this clone: Other DNA variants within this sample encode the same CDR3. V gene TRBV28 combines with J gene TRBJ2-3, with unresolved D. CDR1 is MDHEN, CDR2 SYDVKM, per germline. The CDR3 sequence is 13 residues long. V shed 2 bases and J shed 6 bases, with 9 bases lying between them. DNA for the CDR3: TGTGCCAGCAGTTTAGGTCGAGCGGATACGCAGTATTTT. Its translation is CASSLGRADTQYF. Variable domain in full (rest from reference TRBV28 and TRBJ2-3): DVKVTQSSRYLVKRTGEKVFLECVQDMDHENMFWYRQDPGLGLRLIYFSYDVKMKEKGDIPEGYSVSREKKERFSLILESASTNQTSMYLCASSLGRADTQYFGPGTRLTVL.